This T cell receptor beta chain was sequenced in a study of post-analysis software for immune sequencing data. Study overall: Courses of disease covered relapsing-remitting, secondary progressive and progressive-relapsing multiple sclerosis. General study findings and limits: Relative to controls, patients had five TRBV segments at higher frequency, with TRBV5-6, TRBV5-1 and TRBV20-1 among these.

At least ten counts were recorded for this clonotype. No antigen is known for it. The authors incorporated unique molecular identifiers into the TCR beta cDNA libraries. TCRdb re-derived calls from the PCR reads in MiXCR, one entry per CDR3 protein. The table records hundreds of thousands of distinct CDR3 sequences, 30% of them present only once. Deletions cut 6 bases from V and 4 bases from J, with 7 bases between. Per the germline V gene, CDR1 is MNHEY and CDR2 is SVGAGI. This CDR3 has 11 residues. V gene TRBV6-5 combines with J gene TRBJ2-7; D unclear. Source material: blood. The TCR originated in a girl between 5 and 17 years old with multiple sclerosis. CDR3 amino acids: CASSANYEQYF. CDR3 DNA: TGTGCCAGCAGCGCCAATTACGAGCAGTACTTC.